The rows below give T cell receptor beta chains drawn from one sample of a study of graft-versus-host responses after intestinal transplantation. Using immunoSEQ multiplex PCR, the repertoire was profiled, and TCRdb retains in-frame clones only, with some absent. This table holds about 73,000 clones, around 89% found once. These receptors' targets are unknown. Sequencing was performed on unstimulated CD8+ T cells sorted from spleen or lymph node cells, taken before transplant. The receptors here all came from a human donor who was the organ donor for an intestinal transplant. CDR3s include the opening cysteine and the closing phenylalanine or tryptophan. A D gene is named only where the DNA matches it firmly. Rows give clone size only sometimes, using once, few, many, or a class for an expanded clone.

>TRBV7-6|-|14|-|TRBJ1-1
TGTGCCACTTCCTTAGGGGGTTTTATCACTGAAGCTTTCTTT
CATSLGGFITEAFF
>TRBV6-5|TRBD1|15|-|TRBJ1-4
TGTGCCAGCAGTTACTCGACAGGGAATAGTGAAAAACTGTTTTTT
CASSYSTGNSEKLFF
>TRBV5-6|TRBD1|14|once|TRBJ2-5
TGTGCCAGCAGCGAGGGTCAGGGGGAAGAGACCCAGTACTTC
CASSEGQGEETQYF
>TRBV6-5|TRBD1|14|-|TRBJ2-5
TGTGCCAGCAGAACCGGGACAGGGAAAGAGACCCAGTACTTC
CASRTGTGKETQYF
>TRBV6-5|TRBD2|15|-|TRBJ2-1
TGTGCCAGCAGTTACGGGACTAGCGGATACAATGAGCAGTTCTTC
CASSYGTSGYNEQFF
>TRBV5-4|TRBD2|16|once|TRBJ2-5
TGTGCCAGCAGCATAGGACTAGCGGGGTCCGGGGAGACCCAGTACTTC
CASSIGLAGSGETQYF
>TRBV2|TRBD2|15|-|TRBJ2-5
TGTGCCAGCAGTGGGACTAGCGGGGGGCAAGAGACCCAGTACTTC
CASSGTSGGQETQYF
>TRBV6-5|TRBD1|15|-|TRBJ2-2
TGTGCCAGCAGTGCCGGGACAGGGGAAACAGGGGAGCTGTTTTTT
CASSAGTGETGELFF
>TRBV11-2|-|15|-|TRBJ1-3
TGTGCCAGCAGACCCAGTCCGTCCTCTGGAAACACCATATATTTT
CASRPSPSSGNTIYF
>TRBV28|-|14|-|TRBJ1-1
TGTGCCAGCAGTTCCCACCCAGAGAACACTGAAGCTTTCTTT
CASSSHPENTEAFF
>TRBV2|TRBD2|17|-|TRBJ2-3
TGTGCCAGCAGTGTGTCTAGCGGGGGGGGGAGCACAGATACGCAGTATTTT
CASSVSSGGGSTDTQYF
>TRBV28|-|13|-|TRBJ1-1
TGTGCCAGCACTGATGTCGGGGACACTGAAGCTTTCTTT
CASTDVGDTEAFF
>TRBV5-1|-|14|-|TRBJ1-4
TGCGCCAGCAGCTTGGCGCAGGCTAATGAAAAACTGTTTTTT
CASSLAQANEKLFF
>TRBV19|-|12|-|TRBJ1-1
TGTGCCAGTAGTTTCCGGAGGGTTGAAGCTTTCTTT
CASSFRRVEAFF
>TRBV28|TRBD1|16|-|TRBJ2-4
TGTGCCAGCAGTCTTGACAGGGTCCCAGCCAAAAACATTCAGTACTTC
CASSLDRVPAKNIQYF
>TRBV15|TRBD1|17|-|TRBJ1-4
TGTGCCACCAGCCTGGGCAGGGGGCGATTATATAATGAAAAACTGTTTTTT
CATSLGRGRLYNEKLFF
>TRBV2|-|14|-|TRBJ2-3
TGTGCCAGCAGTGAGAGCCCGCACACAGATACGCAGTATTTT
CASSESPHTDTQYF
>TRBV25-1|-|12|-|TRBJ1-1
TGTGCCAGCAGTGGGGGGGGCACTGAAGCTTTCTTT
CASSGGGTEAFF
>TRBV5-1|-|19|-|TRBJ2-3
TGCGCCAGCAGCTTGGCCCCCGGCCCGCCGCGCGGGGGCACAGATACGCAGTATTTT
CASSLAPGPPRGGTDTQYF
>TRBV5-1|TRBD1|16|-|TRBJ2-2
TGCGCCAGCAGTCTTACTCCCAGGACAGGCACCGGGGAGCTGTTTTTT
CASSLTPRTGTGELFF
>TRBV12-5|TRBD2|16|-|TRBJ2-1
TGTGCTAGTGGTTTGGGCGCGGGGGTCTCCTACAATGAGCAGTTCTTC
CASGLGAGVSYNEQFF
>TRBV30|TRBD1|15|-|TRBJ1-2
TGTGCCTGCCCGCTGGGACAGGGCCGGTACGGGGGCTACACCTTC
CACPLGQGRYGGYTF
>TRBV28|TRBD1|18|-|TRBJ1-3
TGTGCCAGCAGTATAAGACAGGGTTTTTCTCTCTCTGGAAACACCATATATTTT
CASSIRQGFSLSGNTIYF
>TRBV11-3|TRBD2|15|-|TRBJ2-5
TGTGCCAGCAGCCCCGGACTAGCGGGGGGTGAGACCCAGTACTTC
CASSPGLAGGETQYF
>TRBV30|-|15|-|TRBJ2-2
TGTGCCTGGAGTGTCAGTGGCATGGCCACCGGGGAGCTGTTTTTT
CAWSVSGMATGELFF
>TRBV4-3|-|17|-|TRBJ1-4
TGCGCCAGCAGCCAAGACAGGGAGGGATCATATAATGAAAAACTGTTTTTT
CASSQDREGSYNEKLFF
>TRBV7-9|-|14|-|TRBJ1-1
TGTGCCAGCCGGTTAGGACAGCCGAACACTGAAGCTTTCTTT
CASRLGQPNTEAFF
>TRBV7-3|TRBD1|15|-|TRBJ1-1
TGTGCCAGCAGCCCTGACAGGGGGCGTAGGACTGAAGCTTTCTTT
CASSPDRGRRTEAFF
>TRBV2|-|15|-|TRBJ2-5
TGTGCCAGCAGTGATCCCTGGGCAGTCCAAGAGACCCAGTACTTC
CASSDPWAVQETQYF
>TRBV19|TRBD1|16|-|TRBJ2-1
TGTGCCAGTAGTGACCCCGGGACAGGGTATTGGAATGAGCAGTTCTTC
CASSDPGTGYWNEQFF
>TRBV28|-|17|-|TRBJ1-2
TGTGCCAGCAGTTCCTGGACGACAGGTCGGGGGGACTATGGCTACACCTTC
CASSSWTTGRGDYGYTF
>TRBV11-2|-|16|-|TRBJ1-6
TGTGCCAGCAGCTTCGCCGGGACAAGCTATAATTCACCCCTCCACTTT
CASSFAGTSYNSPLHF
>TRBV4-1|TRBD1|15|once|TRBJ2-3
TGCGCCAGCAGCCAAGGACAGGGAGACTACGATACGCAGTATTTT
CASSQGQGDYDTQYF
>TRBV27|-|15|-|TRBJ2-3
TGTGCCAGCAGTTACCTAGGCACCAGCACAGATACGCAGTATTTT
CASSYLGTSTDTQYF
>TRBV7-8|-|15|-|TRBJ1-4
TGTGCCAGCAGCTTAGGGAGGGTTTCCGGTCTGGAACTGTTTTTT
CASSLGRVSGLELFF
>TRBV27|-|14|-|TRBJ1-1
TGTGCCAGCAGTCCACAGGGACGAGACACTGAAGCTTTCTTT
CASSPQGRDTEAFF
>TRBV6-5|TRBD2|16|-|TRBJ2-5
TGTGCCAGCAGTTCGAACCAGCGGGGGGGGTTGGAGACCCAGTACTTC
CASSSNQRGGLETQYF
>TRBV19|-|15|-|TRBJ1-5
TGTGCCAGTAGTATAATAACCGGGGGCAATCAGCCCCAGCATTTT
CASSIITGGNQPQHF
>TRBV11-1|-|14|-|TRBJ1-6
TGTGCCAGCAGCTTAGCCGGTGAGAGTTCACCCCTCCACTTT
CASSLAGESSPLHF
>TRBV29-1|-|16|-|TRBJ2-5
TGCAGCGTTGAAGGCGGACGCGGGCAGAAGGCACAGACCCAGTACTTC
CSVEGGRGQKAQTQYF
>TRBV7-2|-|15|-|TRBJ1-5
TGTGCCAGCAGCTTAGACAGGTTTAGCAATCAGCCCCAGCATTTT
CASSLDRFSNQPQHF